This entry lists 10 T cell receptor beta chains sequenced from one sample in a study of T cell changes during pregnancy in multiple sclerosis. Generated by immunoSEQ multiplex PCR, the TCRdb table keeps only in-frame clones and is missing some. The table shows about 64,000 clones, with about 96% occurring only once. The sample consisted of CD8+ T cells from peripheral blood mononuclear cells, taken after pregnancy. These receptors came from a female donor with multiple sclerosis, enrolled in a pregnancy study.

This clone showed up just once. The CDR3 coding sequence is TGCAGCGTTGAATTTAGGGGCGAGCAGTACTTC. Its translation: CSVEFRGEQYF. This chain uses TRBV29-1 with TRBJ2-7; D might be TRBD1 (5 bases). The CDR3 spans 11 residues. Germline V gives CDR1 SQVTM, CDR2 ANQGSEA. The V and J ends lost 2 bases and 6 bases respectively, with 8 bases between them.

This chain connects TRBV2 to TRBJ1-2; 12 nucleotides match TRBD1. The CDR3 contains 14 residues. V dropped 5 bases and J dropped 6; count of bases not matched to a gene: 4. Germline values: CDR1 SNHLY, CDR2 FYNNEI. The CDR3 DNA is TGTGCCAGCAGTAGGGACAGGGGGCCCGATGGCTACACCTTC. This encodes CASSRDRGPDGYTF.

This chain connects TRBV11-1 to TRBJ1-2; D is perhaps TRBD1 (5 bases). The V end was cut by 5 bases, the J end by 4 bases, with 14 bases between. Germline V gene lookup returns CDR1 SGHAT and CDR2 FQDESV (reference sequence). The CDR3 has 14 amino acids. CDR3: CASSATGSLYGYTF. Here the CDR3 DNA reads TGTGCCAGCAGCGCTACAGGATCTCTCTATGGCTACACCTTC. The whole variable domain, filled in from reference TRBV11-1 and TRBJ1-2, reads EAEVAQSPRYKITEKSQAVAFWCDPISGHATLYWYRQILGQGPELLVQFQDESVVDDSQLPKDRFSAERLKGVDSTLKIQPAELGDSAMYLCASSATGSLYGYTFGSGTRLTVV.

This chain joins TRBV5-4 and TRBJ1-1; no clear D. Trimming took 5 bases from V and 0 from J, leaving 8 bases between them. CDR3 length: 13 amino acids. Germline V CDR1 and CDR2: SGHNT, YYREEE (reference sequence). The CDR3 spells CASSSTVNTEAFF. The CDR3 bases are TGTGCCAGCAGTTCTACAGTGAACACTGAAGCTTTCTTT. Complete variable domain (other parts from reference TRBV5-4 and TRBJ1-1): ETGVTQSPTHLIKTRGQQVTLRCSSQSGHNTVSWYQQALGQGPQFIFQYYREEENGRGNFPPRFSGLQFPNYSSELNVNALELDDSALYLCASSSTVNTEAFFGQGTRLTVV.

This clone was counted a single time. The J gene is TRBJ1-5, the V gene TRBV28; D possibly corresponds to TRBD1 (6 bases). CDR3 length: 15 amino acids. Between the trimmed V and J ends, which lost 3 bases and 6 bases, there was a span of 15 bases. Germline-derived CDR1 and CDR2 are MDHEN and SYDVKM. The CDR3 region has the DNA TGTGCCAGCAGTTTGTCCCGGGGGGCTAGTCAGCCCCAGCATTTT. This translates into CASSLSRGASQPQHF.

The chain links TRBV27 to TRBJ2-5, with 7 bases matching TRBD2. J was trimmed by 7 bases and V by 10 bases; bases with no gene match: 18. From germline, CDR1 is MNHEY and CDR2 SMNVEV (reference sequence). CDR3 length equals 15 residues. The CDR3 loop reads CANFASLGSGGTQYF. The CDR3 bases are TGTGCCAATTTCGCCTCGCTCGGGTCGGGGGGGACCCAGTACTTC.

This chain uses TRBV4-1 with TRBJ2-3; TRBD1 aligns across 7 bases. The junction had 5 bases not matched to a gene; V was cut back by 0 bases and J by 2 bases. Germline CDR1 and CDR2: MGHRA and YSYEKL. The CDR3 consists of 16 residues. The CDR3 nucleotides read TGCGCCAGCAGCCAAGATCCAGGGGGTTACACAGATACGCAGTATTTT. Protein: CASSQDPGGYTDTQYF.

The J gene is TRBJ2-7, the V gene TRBV27; TRBD1 matches at 8 bases. The CDR3 has 14 amino acids. The germline V gene encodes CDR1 MNHEY and CDR2 SMNVEV (reference sequence). With V trimmed by 1 base and J by 3 bases, 2 bases remained unmatched. The CDR3 spells CASSLLQGDYEQYF. The DNA for the CDR3 is TGTGCCAGCAGTTTATTACAGGGGGACTACGAGCAGTACTTC.

This chain links TRBV5-6 with TRBJ2-7; D is uncertain. The germline CDR1 and CDR2 sequences are SGHDT and YYEEEE. V lost 7 bases to trimming and J lost 3 bases, with 17 bases between them. This CDR3 is built from 14 residues. The CDR3 loop reads CASQIWASFYEQYF. The DNA of the CDR3 is TGTGCCAGCCAGATTTGGGCGAGTTTCTACGAGCAGTACTTC.

This clone has only one observation. The rearrangement joins TRBV19 to TRBJ2-5; 9 bases agree with TRBD1. Germline V gives CDR1 LNHDA, CDR2 SQIVND (reference sequence). V gave up 6 bases and J gave up 5 bases; unmatched junction bases: 10. The CDR3 is made up of 15 amino acids. As DNA, the CDR3 is TGTGCCAGTAGCCCCTCAACAGGGGGCTGGGAGACCCAGTACTTC. Amino acid sequence: CASSPSTGGWETQYF.